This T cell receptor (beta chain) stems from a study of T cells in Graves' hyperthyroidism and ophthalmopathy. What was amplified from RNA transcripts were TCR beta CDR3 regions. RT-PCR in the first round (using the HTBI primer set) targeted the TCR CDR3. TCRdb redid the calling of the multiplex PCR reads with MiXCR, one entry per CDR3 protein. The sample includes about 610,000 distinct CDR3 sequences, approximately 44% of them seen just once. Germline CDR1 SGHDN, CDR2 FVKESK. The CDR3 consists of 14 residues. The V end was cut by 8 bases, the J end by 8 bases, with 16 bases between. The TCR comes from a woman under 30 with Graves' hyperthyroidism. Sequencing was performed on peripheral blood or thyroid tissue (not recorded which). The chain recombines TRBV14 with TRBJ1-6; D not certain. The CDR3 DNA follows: TGTGCCAGCTCACCTGACAAGGTGGATTCACCCCTCCACTTT. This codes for CASSPDKVDSPLHF.